The rows below give T cell receptor beta chains drawn from one sample of a study of T cells in Graves' hyperthyroidism and ophthalmopathy. TCRdb recomputed calls from the multiplex PCR reads with MiXCR, one row per CDR3 protein. The sample has a few hundred thousand distinct CDR3 sequences, under 15% seen once; the top ten hold over 25%. Sequencing was carried out using blood. These receptors were obtained from a woman in her thirties with Graves' hyperthyroidism. CDR3s include the opening cysteine and the closing phenylalanine or tryptophan. The D gene is left open where the match is weak. A row's size may be missing; if present it is once, few, many or a size class.

cdr3_aa cdr3_nt v_call clone_size j_call d_call
CASSSMRESSYNEQFF TGTGCCAGCAGTTCCATGAGGGAGAGCTCCTACAATGAGCAGTTCTTC TRBV28 many TRBJ2-1 .
CSARTGGMNTEAFF TGCAGTGCCAGGACAGGCGGCATGAACACTGAAGCTTTCTTT TRBV20-1 many TRBJ1-1 TRBD1
CASSLRLAGGILITDTQYF TGTGCCAGCAGCCTTCGACTAGCGGGGGGGATACTTATTACAGATACGCAGTATTTT TRBV7-2 many TRBJ2-3 TRBD2
CASRDRRNTGELFF TGTGCCAGCAGGGACAGGAGGAACACCGGGGAGCTGTTTTTT TRBV12-3/TRBV12-4 many TRBJ2-2 TRBD1
CAWRAVGSDTQYF TGTGCCTGGAGGGCGGTAGGGTCAGATACGCAGTATTTT TRBV30 many TRBJ2-3 .
CASKFDSSYEQYF TGCGCCAGCAAATTCGACAGCTCCTACGAGCAGTACTTC TRBV5-1 few TRBJ2-7 .
CASSQVAGAYNEQFF TGTGCCAGCAGCCAAGTGGCGGGAGCCTACAATGAGCAGTTCTTC TRBV3-1 many TRBJ2-1 TRBD2
CSARVVAGSQYQETQYF TGCAGTGCTAGAGTGGTTGCGGGCAGCCAGTACCAAGAGACCCAGTACTTC TRBV20-1 many TRBJ2-5 .
CASSLVPRDPRDEQFF TGTGCCAGCAGCTTAGTGCCCCGGGACCCTCGAGATGAGCAGTTCTTC TRBV7-9 many TRBJ2-1 .
CASSQLGRLAGGHNEQFF TGTGCCAGCAGCCAACTAGGCCGTTTAGCGGGAGGCCACAATGAGCAGTTCTTC TRBV3-1 many TRBJ2-1 TRBD2
CASSQDTPGRGGTEAFF TGTGCCAGCAGCCAAGATACACCGGGACGGGGCGGCACTGAAGCTTTCTTT TRBV4-2 . TRBJ1-1 .
CASSATSGRQETQYF TGTGCCAGCAGCGCGACTAGCGGGAGACAAGAGACCCAGTACTTC TRBV5-4 . TRBJ2-5 TRBD2
CASKREGDTQYF TGTGCCAGCAAGAGAGAGGGAGATACGCAGTATTTT TRBV2 many TRBJ2-3 .
CASSLDPGVDTQYF TGTGCCAGCAGCTTAGACCCAGGGGTAGATACGCAGTATTTT TRBV7-2 many TRBJ2-3 .
CASSEAPRGGDSPLHF TGTGCCAGCAGTGAAGCGCCGAGGGGAGGGGATTCACCCCTCCACTTT TRBV2 . TRBJ1-6 .
CASSQEVAGYYEQYF TGCGCCAGCAGCCAAGAGGTAGCGGGGTACTACGAGCAGTACTTC TRBV4-1 . TRBJ2-7 TRBD2
CASSAAVGVDTQYF TGTGCCAGCAGCGCCGCGGTCGGGGTAGATACGCAGTATTTT TRBV9 . TRBJ2-3 .
CASSPDFGGTEAFF TGTGCCAGTAGTCCAGACTTCGGGGGCACTGAAGCTTTCTTT TRBV19 many TRBJ1-1 .
CASIKENTGELFF TGTGCCAGCATAAAAGAGAACACCGGGGAGCTGTTTTTT TRBV6-1 few TRBJ2-2 .
CASSLAGGEYQETQYF TGTGCCAGCAGCTTAGCCGGGGGGGAGTACCAAGAGACCCAGTACTTC TRBV7-9 many TRBJ2-5 TRBD2
CASSLEAGMEIYEQYF TGTGCCAGCAGCTTAGAGGCGGGAATGGAGATCTACGAGCAGTACTTC TRBV7-2 . TRBJ2-7 .
CSARVSSGLGGTDTQYF TGCAGTGCTAGAGTGAGTTCCGGGCTTGGGGGCACAGATACGCAGTATTTT TRBV20-1 . TRBJ2-3 .
CASSLEDKNNEQFF TGTGCCAGCAGCTTAGAGGACAAAAACAATGAGCAGTTCTTC TRBV7-8 many TRBJ2-1 .
CAMENEQFF TGCGCCATGGAGAATGAGCAGTTCTTC TRBV5-1 . TRBJ2-1 .
CAWTRDSYEQYF TGTGCCTGGACCAGGGACTCCTACGAGCAGTACTTC TRBV30 many TRBJ2-7 .
CASSGRGTGIDEQYF TGCGCCAGCAGCGGAAGGGGGACAGGGATCGACGAGCAGTACTTC TRBV5-1 many TRBJ2-7 TRBD1
CASSQLGAVDYGYTF TGTGCCAGCAGCCAATTAGGGGCGGTGGACTATGGCTACACCTTC TRBV3-1 many TRBJ1-2 .
CASSYGEGGFYEQYF TGTGCCAGCAGTTATGGTGAGGGGGGTTTCTACGAGCAGTACTTC TRBV2 many TRBJ2-7 .
CASSLGGGLAEKLFF TGTGCCAGCAGCTTGGGCGGGGGGTTAGCGGAAAAACTGTTTTTT TRBV5-5 few TRBJ1-4 .
CASSPAYQETQYF TGTGCCAGCTCCCCGGCGTACCAAGAGACCCAGTACTTC TRBV18 . TRBJ2-5 .
CASSFRPSIGQGTGELFF TGTGCCAGCAGCTTTCGCCCAAGCATAGGACAGGGAACCGGGGAGCTGTTTTTT TRBV7-9 . TRBJ2-2 TRBD1
CASSYSPSGSNEKLFF TGTGCCAGCAGTTACTCCCCCTCCGGCAGTAATGAAAAACTGTTTTTT TRBV6-5 . TRBJ1-4 .
CASSSWTGWDTEAFF TGTGCCAGCAGTTCATGGACAGGGTGGGACACTGAAGCTTTCTTT TRBV6-2/TRBV6-3 . TRBJ1-1 TRBD1
CASRDRAGTEQYF TGTGCCAGCAGAGACAGGGCGGGTACCGAGCAGTACTTC TRBV6-1 many TRBJ2-7 TRBD1
CASSVGETNYGYTF TGTGCCAGCAGCGTAGGAGAAACTAACTATGGCTACACCTTC TRBV9 few TRBJ1-2 .
CASSRRQGQAYEQYF TGTGCCAGCAGCCGCCGACAGGGGCAGGCCTACGAGCAGTACTTC TRBV3-1 many TRBJ2-7 TRBD1
CSARTWDTTSTYSGANVLTF TGCAGTGCTAGGACCTGGGACACGACTAGCACCTACTCTGGGGCCAACGTCCTGACTTTC TRBV20-1 many TRBJ2-6 .
CASSLLGVRELFF TGTGCCAGCAGTTTATTGGGGGTCAGGGAGCTGTTTTTT TRBV28 few TRBJ2-2 .
CASSIVEPGLVFHNEQFF TGTGCCAGTAGTATAGTAGAGCCGGGACTAGTCTTCCACAATGAGCAGTTCTTC TRBV19 many TRBJ2-1 TRBD2
CSAPGAGNTIYF TGCAGTGCCCCGGGGGCCGGAAACACCATATATTTT TRBV20-1 few TRBJ1-3 .
CASGGPGAAEAFF TGTGCCAGTGGGGGGCCGGGGGCCGCTGAAGCTTTCTTT TRBV7-6 many TRBJ1-1 .
CASSLGGVNLVRGEQYF TGCGCCAGCAGCTTGGGGGGCGTAAACTTGGTACGAGGCGAGCAGTACTTC TRBV5-1 many TRBJ2-7 .
CASSLETGSYEQYF TGTGCCAGCAGTTTAGAGACAGGGTCCTACGAGCAGTACTTC TRBV12-3/TRBV12-4 many TRBJ2-7 TRBD1
CASRKGRSSYNEQFF TGTGCCAGCAGAAAGGGACGATCCTCCTACAATGAGCAGTTCTTC TRBV12-3/TRBV12-4 few TRBJ2-1 .
CASRPPGQEYNEQFF TGTGCCAGTAGACCACCGGGACAGGAATACAATGAGCAGTTCTTC TRBV19 few TRBJ2-1 TRBD1
CASSFWTGSDTQYF TGTGCCAGCAGTTTTTGGACAGGGTCAGATACGCAGTATTTT TRBV12-3/TRBV12-4 many TRBJ2-3 TRBD1
CASSPSQGEETQYF TGTGCCAGCTCACCCTCACAGGGGGAAGAGACCCAGTACTTC TRBV18 few TRBJ2-5 TRBD1
CSAGQGAEEKLFF TGCAGCGCGGGACAGGGGGCAGAGGAAAAACTGTTTTTT TRBV29-1 . TRBJ1-4 TRBD1
CASSQPGTSGETQYF TGTGCCAGCAGCCAACCCGGGACTAGCGGGGAGACCCAGTACTTC TRBV3-1 many TRBJ2-5 TRBD2
CASSPSLADSSYNEQFF TGTGCCAGCAGCCCCTCACTAGCGGATAGCTCCTACAATGAGCAGTTCTTC TRBV7-8 many TRBJ2-1 TRBD2
CASSTKGGQESQYF TGCGCCAGCAGCACAAAGGGGGGACAAGAGTCCCAGTACTTC TRBV5-1 . TRBJ2-5 .
CSASQWRAAGENIQYF TGCAGTGCTAGTCAGTGGCGGGCGGCTGGGGAAAACATTCAGTACTTC TRBV20-1 few TRBJ2-4 .